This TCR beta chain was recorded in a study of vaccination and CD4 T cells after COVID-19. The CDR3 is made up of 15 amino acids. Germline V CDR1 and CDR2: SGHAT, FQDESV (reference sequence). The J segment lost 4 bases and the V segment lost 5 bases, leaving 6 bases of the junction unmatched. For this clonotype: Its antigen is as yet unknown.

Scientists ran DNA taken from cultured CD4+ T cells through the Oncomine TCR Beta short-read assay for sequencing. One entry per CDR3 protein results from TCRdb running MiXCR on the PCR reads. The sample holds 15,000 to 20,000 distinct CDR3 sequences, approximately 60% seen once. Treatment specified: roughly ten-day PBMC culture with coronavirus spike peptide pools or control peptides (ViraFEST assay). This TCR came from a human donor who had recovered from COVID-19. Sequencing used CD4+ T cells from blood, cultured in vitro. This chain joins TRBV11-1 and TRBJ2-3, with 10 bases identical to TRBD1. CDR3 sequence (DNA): TGTGCCAGCAGCCCATGGGACAGGGGCGCAGATACGCAGTATTTT. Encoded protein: CASSPWDRGADTQYF. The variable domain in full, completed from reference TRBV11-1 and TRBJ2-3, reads EAEVAQSPRYKITEKSQAVAFWCDPISGHATLYWYRQILGQGPELLVQFQDESVVDDSQLPKDRFSAERLKGVDSTLKIQPAELGDSAMYLCASSPWDRGADTQYFGPGTRLTVL.